The 18 T cell receptor beta chains below all came from one sample that was sequenced in a study of T cell responses to AZD1222 COVID-19 vaccine. The assay was immunoSEQ multiplex PCR, and TCRdb's table has in-frame clones only and misses some. This sample has some 130,000 clones; about nine tenths occur once, and the top ten carry 1.9%. The sample consisted of peripheral blood, taken 28 days after the second AZD1222 dose. Receptors were obtained from an adult who received the AZD1222 COVID-19 vaccine.

Judged by abundance, this clone is medium-sized (0.01 to 0.1%). The CDR3 DNA sequence: TGTGCCAGCAGCTCCGCCCTGACAGGTGGTAGCGGCTACACCTTC. It yields the protein CASSSALTGGSGYTF. The gene calls are TRBV7-9 and TRBJ1-2, with D tentatively TRBD1 (6 bases). Per germline, CDR1 SEHNR and CDR2 FQNEAQ (reference sequence). The CDR3 is 15 amino acids. Trimming stripped 4 bases from V and 8 bases from J, with 20 bases between.

This clone occurred a few times. This sequence joins TRBV30 and TRBJ1-5, with D uncertain. The germline CDR1 and CDR2 sequences are GTSNPN and SVGIG (reference sequence). CDR3 length: 13 residues. Trimming removed 0 bases at V and 9 bases at J, with 12 bases between. As DNA, the CDR3 is TGTGCCTGGAGTGTAAAGGGAGGTGTGCCCCAGCATTTT. This encodes CAWSVKGGVPQHF.

This clone has only one observation. This chain joins TRBV21-1 and TRBJ2-5; the listed D gene, TRBD2, was not tested against the DNA. TRBV21-1 constitutes a pseudogene. The CDR3 runs 16 residues. CDR3 region: CASSRTSGRSQETQYF. In DNA, the CDR3 is TGTGCCAGCAGCCGGACTAGCGGGAGAAGCCAAGAGACCCAGTACTTC.

The chain has TRBV27 and TRBJ1-2, with 7 nucleotides matching TRBD1. V gave up 1 base and J gave up 8 bases; unmatched junction bases: 10. This CDR3 is built from 15 residues. CDR1 is MNHEY, CDR2 SMNVEV, per germline (reference sequence). The CDR3 reads CASSLFGTVDGGYTF. DNA for the CDR3: TGTGCCAGCAGTTTATTTGGGACAGTGGATGGCGGCTACACCTTC.

The J gene is TRBJ2-1, the V gene TRBV11-3; 7 bases line up with TRBD2. The length of the CDR3 is 14 residues. J gave up 7 bases and V 1 base, and 4 bases lay outside the gene matches. Looked up from germline, CDR1 is SGHNT and CDR2 is YENEEA. This CDR3 reads CASSLGGSGNEQFF. As DNA, the CDR3 is TGTGCCAGCAGCTTAGGCGGGAGCGGGAATGAGCAGTTCTTC.

The chain couples TRBV20-1 to TRBJ1-6; D gene uncertain. Germline assignment: CDR1 DFQATT and CDR2 SNEGSKA (reference sequence). The ends were cut back, 3 bases at V and 4 bases at J, with 10 bases in the middle. This CDR3 is built from 14 residues. CDR3 in amino acids: CSASPSGYNSPLHF. The CDR3 DNA follows: TGCAGTGCTAGTCCGAGCGGATATAATTCACCCCTCCACTTT.

This clone was detected only a few times. The chain carries TRBV19 and TRBJ2-7; TRBD1 might be the D (6 bases). Germline CDR1 LNHDA, CDR2 SQIVND (reference sequence). Trimming took 5 bases from V and 1 from J, leaving 9 bases between them. The CDR3 consists of 13 residues. In DNA, the CDR3 is TGTGCCAGTAGTGAAACAGGGTCCTACGAGCAGTACGTC. Amino acids: CASSETGSYEQYV.

V usage is TRBV24-1 and J usage is TRBJ2-1, with 11 bases lining up with TRBD2. There are 17 residues in the CDR3. Germline CDR1 KGHDR, CDR2 SFDVKD. Trimming at V came to 1 base and at J to 1 base, leaving 2 bases not matched to a gene. The CDR3 is CATSDFTSGSSYNEQFF. In DNA form, the CDR3 reads TGTGCCACCAGTGATTTCACTAGCGGGAGTTCCTACAATGAGCAGTTCTTC.

This chain connects TRBV2 to TRBJ2-7; D is tentatively TRBD1 or TRBD2 (5 bases each). This CDR3 has 15 amino acids. Trimming cost V 7 bases and J 6 bases, with 22 bases left between them. Germline assignment: CDR1 SNHLY and CDR2 FYNNEI. CDR3 sequence: CASKRGLDKICEQYV. In DNA, the CDR3 is TGTGCCAGCAAGAGGGGTCTGGATAAGATATGCGAGCAGTACGTC.

This clone appeared a single time. The V gene is TRBV5-1, the J gene TRBJ2-2; D not resolved. V was cut by 0 bases and J by 3 bases, with 12 bases left in between. Germline CDR1 SGHRS, CDR2 YFSETQ. The CDR3 covers 16 residues. Written as DNA, the CDR3 is TGCGCCAGCAGCTTGGCCAACACCCCGGACACCGGGGAGCTGTTTTTT. It codes for CASSLANTPDTGELFF.

J is TRBJ2-2 and V is TRBV24-1, with no clear D. Germline values: CDR1 KGHDR, CDR2 SFDVKD. The V end was cut by 5 bases, the J end by 5 bases, with 8 bases between. This CDR3 region has 13 residues. The CDR3 protein is CATSGGYTGELFF. DNA of the CDR3: TGTGCCACCAGTGGCGGTTATACCGGGGAGCTGTTTTTT.

This chain links TRBV7-9 with TRBJ1-6; D may be TRBD1 (5 bases). Trimming shortened V by 5 bases and J by 7 bases, and 12 bases separated the two germline ends. CDR3 length: 14 amino acids. Germline V gene data show CDR1 as SEHNR and CDR2 as FQNEAQ (reference sequence). Here the CDR3 reads CASSHVGVNSPLHF. In nucleotides, the CDR3 is TGTGCCAGCAGCCATGTAGGGGTAAATTCACCCCTCCACTTT.

This sequence joins TRBV27 and TRBJ1-2; D may be TRBD1 (6 bases). This CDR3 has 14 amino acids. The germline V gene encodes CDR1 MNHEY and CDR2 SMNVEV (reference sequence). The V and J ends lost 5 bases and 8 bases respectively, with 18 bases between them. CDR3 sequence (DNA): TGTGCCAGCAGTCAGTTATCAGGGGCGGGAGGCTACACCTTC. Translated: CASSQLSGAGGYTF.

The chain employs TRBV20-1 and TRBJ2-7; D unclear. Per germline, CDR1 DFQATT and CDR2 SNEGSKA (reference sequence). V lost 7 bases, J lost 3 bases, and 10 bases lay in between. This CDR3 is 11 amino acids long. Here the CDR3 reads CSVRNNYEQYF. The CDR3 nucleotides are TGCAGTGTGAGGAATAACTACGAGCAGTACTTC.

This clone was detected once. This sequence joins TRBV9 and TRBJ1-2, with TRBD1 matching 9 bases. There are 14 residues in the CDR3. CDR1 is SGDLS, CDR2 YYNGEE, per germline. V was pared by 2 bases and J by 3 bases, with 2 bases of the junction left unmatched. In DNA, the CDR3 is TGTGCCAGCAGCGTGGGACAGGGATACTATGGCTACACCTTC. Its protein product is CASSVGQGYYGYTF.

The chain combines TRBV29-1 with TRBJ2-3, with a tentative D call TRBD1 (6 bases). V dropped 5 bases and J dropped 1 base, with 19 bases sitting between them. Germline values: CDR1 SQVTM, CDR2 ANQGSEA. This CDR3 spans 16 amino acids. CDR3 protein: CSVLTGTGSGTDTQYF. CDR3 bases: TGCAGCGTTCTGACCGGCACAGGGTCGGGCACAGATACGCAGTATTTT.

This clone is a singleton in its sample. The gene calls are TRBV19 and TRBJ1-2; D possibly corresponds to TRBD1 (6 bases). Germline V gives CDR1 LNHDA, CDR2 SQIVND (reference sequence). CDR3 length equals 16 residues. The V end was cut by 4 bases, the J end by 6 bases, with 21 bases between. The CDR3 nucleotides are TGTGCCAGTAGTACCCTAAGGAGGACAGAAACTAATGGCTACACCTTC. This encodes CASSTLRRTETNGYTF.

The chain is built from TRBV2 and TRBJ2-5; TRBD2 is a possible D gene (5 bases). V dropped 6 bases and J dropped 2 bases, with 13 bases sitting between them. This CDR3 is 14 amino acids long. Per the germline V gene, CDR1 is SNHLY and CDR2 is FYNNEI. For the CDR3, the DNA is TGTGCCAGCAGGGAGGTGCATTTTCAAGAGACCCAGTACTTC. Its protein is CASREVHFQETQYF.